This T cell receptor (beta chain) was documented in a study of Graves' ophthalmopathy and Graves' hyperthyroidism. This clonotype was recorded at least ten times. The antigen is not known. Findings and limits, study-wide: Ophthalmopathy progression prediction by the model yielded a sensitivity of approximately 68% and a specificity of nearly 75%.

This CDR3 comprises 10 residues. Between the trimmed V and J ends, which lost 6 bases and 6 bases, there was a span of 8 bases. CDR1 and CDR2 (germline): DFQATT, SNEGSKA (reference sequence). The authors amplified TCR beta CDR3 regions, and they did so from RNA transcripts for repertoire sequencing. HTBI-primed RT-PCR formed the first round, and a multiplex PCR formed the second. In TCRdb, the multiplex PCR reads were re-called with MiXCR into one record per CDR3 protein. The profile shows about 1.2 million distinct CDR3 sequences, 35% to 45% of them singletons. People with hyperthyroidism were aged 18 to 65 and newly diagnosed, under 2 months' duration.

This receptor was identified in an adult man with Graves' hyperthyroidism. The V gene is TRBV20-1, the J gene TRBJ1-1, with D unresolved. The sample taken for sequencing was peripheral blood or thyroid tissue (not recorded which). CDR3 protein: CSARIAEAFF. For the CDR3, the DNA is TGCAGTGCAAGGATCGCTGAAGCTTTCTTT.